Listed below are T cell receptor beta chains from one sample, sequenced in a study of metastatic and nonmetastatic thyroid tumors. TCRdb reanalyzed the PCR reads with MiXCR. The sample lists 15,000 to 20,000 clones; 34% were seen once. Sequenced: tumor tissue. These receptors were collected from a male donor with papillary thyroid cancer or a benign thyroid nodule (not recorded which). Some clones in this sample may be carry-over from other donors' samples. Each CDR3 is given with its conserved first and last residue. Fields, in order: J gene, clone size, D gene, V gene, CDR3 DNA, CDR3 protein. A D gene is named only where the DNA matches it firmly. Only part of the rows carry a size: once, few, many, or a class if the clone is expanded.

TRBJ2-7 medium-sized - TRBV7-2 TGTGCCAGCAGCTTTTTGGGGGAGCAGTACTTC CASSFLGEQYF
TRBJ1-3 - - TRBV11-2 TGTGCCAGCAGCCCTGGGCAGTGGGCATACACCATATACTTT CASSPGQWAYTIYF
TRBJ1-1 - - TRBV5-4 TGTGCCAGCAGCATACAGGGACAACTGAACACTGAAGCTTTCTTT CASSIQGQLNTEAFF
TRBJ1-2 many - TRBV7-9 TGTGCCAGCAGCCAAAGAAACTATGGCTACACCTTC CASSQRNYGYTF
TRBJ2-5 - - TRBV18 TGTGCCAGCTCCAGCGGGCGGCAAGAGACCCAGTACTTC CASSSGRQETQYF
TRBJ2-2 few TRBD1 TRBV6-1 TGTGCCAGCAGGTCTTCACTCAGGGGGACCGGGGAGCTGTTTTTT CASRSSLRGTGELFF
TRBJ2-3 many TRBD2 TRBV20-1 TGCAGTGCTAGAGATCTGCCGGGCCTGATGGCGGGAGCGTGGGCAGATACGCAGTATTTT CSARDLPGLMAGAWADTQYF
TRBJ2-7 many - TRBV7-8 TGTGCCAGCAGCTTACCGGGACACGGATCCGTTACTAGTTTCTACGAGCAGTACTTC CASSLPGHGSVTSFYEQYF
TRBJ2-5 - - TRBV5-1 TGCGCCAGCAGCTTGTCACCAGGCAGGGGGGCGGAGACCCAGTACTTC CASSLSPGRGAETQYF
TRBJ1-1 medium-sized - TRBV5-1 TGCGCCAGCAGCTTGGACGCTGTGAACACTGAAGCTTTCTTT CASSLDAVNTEAFF
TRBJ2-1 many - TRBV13 TGTGCCAGCAGCTTAGCACCGGCCTCCTACAATGAGCAGTTCTTC CASSLAPASYNEQFF
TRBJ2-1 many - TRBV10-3 TGTGCCATCAGTGAGTCAACTAATGAGCAGTTCTTC CAISESTNEQFF
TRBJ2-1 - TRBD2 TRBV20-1 TGCAGTGCTAGAGAGTCGCGGGAGATAAATGAGCAGTTCTTC CSARESREINEQFF
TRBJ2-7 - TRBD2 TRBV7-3 TGTGCCAGCAGCTTAGGACTAGCGGACGAGCAGTACTTC CASSLGLADEQYF
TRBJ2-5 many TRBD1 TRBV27 TGTGCCAGCAGTCCGGGACAGGGGACGGAGACCCAGTACTTC CASSPGQGTETQYF
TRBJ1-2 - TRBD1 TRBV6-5 TGTGCCAGCAGTTCGGAACGGACAGGGGTGAATGGCTACACCTTC CASSSERTGVNGYTF
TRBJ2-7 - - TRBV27 TGTGCCAGCAGTTTAAACGCACTAAGGGCGTTGAACGAGCAGTACTTC CASSLNALRALNEQYF
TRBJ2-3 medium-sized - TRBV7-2 TGTGCCAGCAGCACTCAGGGTTTCACAGATACGCAGTATTTT CASSTQGFTDTQYF
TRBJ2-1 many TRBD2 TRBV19 TGTGCCAGTAGTGCCCTCGAAGCGGGAGGGTGGGATGAGCAGTTCTTC CASSALEAGGWDEQFF
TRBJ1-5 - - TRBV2 TGTGCCAGCAGTGAAGCCGGCCGGAAAGGCAATCAGCCCCAGCATTTT CASSEAGRKGNQPQHF
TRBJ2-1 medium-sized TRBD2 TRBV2 TGTGCCAGCAGGGGGACTAGCAGAGAGCAGTTCTTC CASRGTSREQFF
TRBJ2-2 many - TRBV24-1 TGTGCCACCAGTAGTGTAGCGGTCTACACCGGGGAGCTGTTTTTT CATSSVAVYTGELFF
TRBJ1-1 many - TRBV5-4 TGTGCCAGCAGCCCCCGGTCGGTCACTGAAGCTTTCTTT CASSPRSVTEAFF
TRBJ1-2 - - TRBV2 TGTGCCAGCAGTCAACCCCCAGCCTCAAACCGAGCCCGTTCGAGCGAGCATGGCTACACCTTC CASSQPPASNRARSSEHGYTF
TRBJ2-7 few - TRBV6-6 TGTGCCAGCAGTTACGGCGGCTCCTACGAGCAGTACTTC CASSYGGSYEQYF
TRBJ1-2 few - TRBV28 TGTGCCAGCAGTTTGTTAGGGGAGAACTATGGCTACACCTTC CASSLLGENYGYTF